These 12 T cell receptor delta chains originate from one sample sequenced in a study of gamma-delta T cells after stem cell transplantation (dated by TCRdb to 2016 to 2018). Library preparation was by RT-PCR. TCRdb lists the instrument as Illumina MiSeq. TCRdb reran clone calling on the public reads with CATT; rows sharing one DNA sequence were then combined. The sample includes approximately 660 delta-chain clones, with 6% observed a single time. Of the sample, 50% to 65% falls within the top ten clones. The specimen sequenced was gamma-delta T cells. The receptor source for this set is a human donor. It is not recorded whose cells these are; they may come from a transplant donor.

Of note for this clone: The limits of the CDR3 on the DNA are not certain, so only TCRdb's listed CDR3 is given. This chain links TRDV1 with TRDJ1; the DNA was not compared with TRDD3, the D call given in the table. The CDR3 totals 22 residues, both ends included. Looked up from germline, CDR1 is TSWWSYY and CDR2 is QGS. CDR3: CAIGEISPRTYGCWAGTDKLIF.

This clone was seen a few times. This rearrangement joins TRDV2 to TRDJ3; the match to TRDD3 covers 11 bases. J lost 6 bases, V lost 3 bases, and 12 bases had no gene match. The CDR3 runs to 19 residues. Germline lookup yields CDR1 GEAIGNYY and CDR2 EKD. Written as DNA, the CDR3 is TGTGCCTGTGACTCCATACTGGGGGATATCTCCGTGGACACCCGACAGATGTTTTTC. Translating it yields CACDSILGDISVDTRQMFF.

In its sample, this clone was seen a few times. V gene TRDV1 combines with J gene TRDJ1; D tentatively fits TRDD2 or TRDD3 (5 bases each). The germline V and J ends were trimmed by 2 bases and 1 base, with 32 bases remaining between them. Germline-derived CDR1 and CDR2 are TSWWSYY and QGS. The CDR3 is 22 residues long. The CDR3 DNA sequence: TGTGCTCTTGGGGAAATAAGTACTATAACCTACGGATTCTGGGCTGGCACCGATAAACTCATCTTT. It codes for CALGEISTITYGFWAGTDKLIF.

This clone counts as medium-sized (0.01 to 0.1%). This chain connects TRDV2 to TRDJ1; D may be TRDD3 (6 bases). The CDR3 is 15 amino acids. The germline V gene has CDR1 GEAIGNYY and CDR2 EKD. The V end was cut by 3 bases, the J end by 0 bases, with 13 bases between. DNA of the CDR3: TGTGCCTGTGACCCCGTAGGGGGGAACACCGATAAACTCATCTTT. Its translation: CACDPVGGNTDKLIF.

This clone is hyperexpanded within its sample. The same CDR3 can be traced to other DNA sequences in this sample. The chain employs TRDV1 and TRDJ1; TRDD3 aligns across 10 bases. Germline CDR1 is TSWWSYY and CDR2 is QGS. V dropped 1 base and J dropped 0; count of bases not matched to a gene: 29. CDR3 length: 25 residues. The CDR3 sequence is CALGEPQPTGPSWVGDTVDTDKLIF. The CDR3 DNA follows: TGTGCTCTTGGGGAACCCCAGCCCACCGGGCCTTCCTGGGTGGGGGATACTGTCGACACCGATAAACTCATCTTT.

With regard to this clone: The junction differs from germline at one of its ends, possibly a read error. The V and J genes are TRDV1 and TRDJ1; TRDD3 matches 9 bases. TCRdb carries no J gene annotation; the J gene was assigned here by matching the DNA with germline. The CDR3 covers 22 residues. Germline assignment: CDR1 TSWWSYY and CDR2 QGS. The DNA of the CDR3 is TGTGCTATTGGGGAAAAGTGCATTACTAGACGGAAAAGACTGGGGGAGAGCGATAAACTCATCTTT. Its translation: CAIGEKCITRRKRLGESDKLIF.

This clone turned up a few times. TCRdb's protein for this DNA is that of a much larger clone and differs from the translation at residue 17, likely a read error; the protein shown is the DNA translation. The rearrangement joins TRDV2 to TRDJ3; 11 positions agree with TRDD3. Germline V lookup: CDR1 GEAIGNYY, CDR2 EKD. CDR3 length: 19 residues. CDR3 loop: CACDTILGDSSWDTRQVFF. The CDR3 DNA reads as TGTGCCTGTGACACCATACTGGGGGATAGCTCCTGGGACACCAGACAGGTGTTTTTC.

This clone has a handful of counts. V usage is TRDV2 and J usage is TRDJ1; 12 bases are a match to TRDD3. The germline V gene encodes CDR1 GEAIGNYY and CDR2 EKD. The CDR3 has 22 residues. After removal of 0 bases from V and 0 bases from J, the junction contained 19 bases not matched to a gene. CDR3 coding DNA: TGTGCCTGTGACACCTTAAAAATCCCACGTTCTGGGGGATACGCGGACACCGATAAACTCATCTTT. Protein sequence: CACDTLKIPRSGGYADTDKLIF.

This clone is large (0.1 to 1%) by share. The gene calls are TRDV2 and TRDJ1; D might be TRDD3 (5 bases). CDR1 is GEAIGNYY, CDR2 EKD, per germline. The CDR3 extends over 19 amino acids. Trimming stripped 0 bases from V and 2 bases from J, with 24 bases between. The CDR3 is CACDTIGDPTKALTDKLIF. The CDR3, as DNA: TGTGCCTGTGACACCATTGGGGACCCAACCAAAGCCTTAACCGATAAACTCATCTTT.

This clone appeared a few times. A far larger clone is just one base off, so this is likely a read error. The chain links TRDV1 to TRDJ1; D is possibly TRDD2 or TRDD3 (5 bases each). Germline V gene sequence: CDR1 TSWWSYY, CDR2 QGS. The CDR3 runs to 22 residues. V was cut by 0 bases and J by 3 bases, with 32 bases left in between. This CDR3 reads CALGELSPRPYGFWAGADKLIF. The CDR3 DNA sequence: TGTGCTCTTGGGGAACTAAGTCCTAGACCCTACGGATTCTGGGCTGGCGCCGATAAACTCATCTTT.

This clone appeared a few times. This likely traces to a read error, being one base from a far larger clone. Other DNA sequences in this sample translate to the same CDR3. This chain links TRAV29/DV5 with TRDJ1, with 11 bases fitting TRDD3. Germline CDR1 NSMFDY, CDR2 ISSIKDK. The length of the CDR3 is 24 residues. The CDR3 DNA follows: TGTGCAGCGAGCGTCCTCCTACCAAGAGATTGGGGGATACGAGATCAACCGTACACCGATAAACTCATCTTT. The encoded protein is CAASVLLPRDWGIRDQPYTDKLIF.

Within the sample, this clone is large. At the DNA level, this CDR3 is encoded by other sequences in the same sample as well. V and J are TRDV1 and TRDJ1; 7 nucleotides match TRDD3. This CDR3 has 17 amino acids. Trimming at V came to 2 bases and at J to 0 bases, leaving 9 bases not matched to a gene. Germline values: CDR1 TSWWSYY, CDR2 QGS. CDR3 amino acids: CALGEYWDTKYTDKLIF. Written as DNA, the CDR3 is TGTGCTCTTGGGGAATACTGGGATACTAAGTACACCGATAAACTCATCTTT.